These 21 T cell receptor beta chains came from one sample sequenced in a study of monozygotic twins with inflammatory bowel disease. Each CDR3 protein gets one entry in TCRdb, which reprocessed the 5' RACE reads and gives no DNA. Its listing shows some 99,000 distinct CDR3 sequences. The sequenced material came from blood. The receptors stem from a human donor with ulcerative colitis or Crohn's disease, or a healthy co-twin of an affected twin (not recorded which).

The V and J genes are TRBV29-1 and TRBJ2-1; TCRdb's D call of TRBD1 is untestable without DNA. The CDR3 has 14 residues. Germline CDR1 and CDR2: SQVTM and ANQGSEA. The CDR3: CSAKGQGAYNEQFF.

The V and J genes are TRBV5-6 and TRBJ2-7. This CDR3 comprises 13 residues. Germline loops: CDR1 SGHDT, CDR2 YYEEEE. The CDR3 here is CASSWDRTYEQYF. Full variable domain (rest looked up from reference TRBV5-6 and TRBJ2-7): DAGVTQSPTHLIKTRGQQVTLRCSPKSGHDTVSWYQQALGQGPQFIFQYYEEEERQRGNFPDRFSGHQFPNYSSELNVNALLLGDSALYLCASSWDRTYEQYFGPGTRLTVT.

CDR3 in amino acids: CASSLYSGTGESRSGIQYF. The chain couples TRBV9 to TRBJ2-4; TCRdb gives TRBD1 as the D gene, but with no DNA this cannot be confirmed. Germline CDR1 SGDLS, CDR2 YYNGEE. This CDR3 is built from 19 residues.

CDR3 region: CASSLDFSAYEQYF. The V call is TRBV5-1, the J call TRBJ2-7. From germline, CDR1 is SGHRS and CDR2 YFSETQ. The CDR3 runs to 14 residues. Combining the CDR3 with reference TRBV5-1 and TRBJ2-7 gives the whole variable domain KAGVTQTPRYLIKTRGQQVTLSCSPISGHRSVSWYQQTPGQGLQFLFEYFSETQRNKGNFPGRFSGRQFSNSRSEMNVSTLELGDSALYLCASSLDFSAYEQYFGPGTRLTVT.

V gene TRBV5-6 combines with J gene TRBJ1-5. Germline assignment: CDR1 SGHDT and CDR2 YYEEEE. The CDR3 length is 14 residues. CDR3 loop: CASSLGRAGQPQHF.

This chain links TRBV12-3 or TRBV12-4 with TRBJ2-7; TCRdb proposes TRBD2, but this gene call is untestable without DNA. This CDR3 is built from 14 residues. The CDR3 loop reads CASSFGREGVEQYF.

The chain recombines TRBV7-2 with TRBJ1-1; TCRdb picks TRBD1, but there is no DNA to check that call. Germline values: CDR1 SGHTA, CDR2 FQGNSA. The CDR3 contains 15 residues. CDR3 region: CASSLQTGMNTEAFF.

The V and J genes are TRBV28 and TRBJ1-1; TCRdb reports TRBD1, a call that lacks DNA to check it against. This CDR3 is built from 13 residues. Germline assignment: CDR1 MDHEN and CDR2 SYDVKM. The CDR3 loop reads CASRTTGTPEAFF. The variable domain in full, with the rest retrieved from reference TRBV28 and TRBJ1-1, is DVKVTQSSRYLVKRTGEKVFLECVQDMDHENMFWYRQDPGLGLRLIYFSYDVKMKEKGDIPEGYSVSREKKERFSLILESASTNQTSMYLCASRTTGTPEAFFGQGTRLTVV.

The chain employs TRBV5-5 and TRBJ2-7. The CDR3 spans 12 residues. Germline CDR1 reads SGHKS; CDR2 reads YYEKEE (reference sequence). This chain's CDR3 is CASSLALDEQYF.

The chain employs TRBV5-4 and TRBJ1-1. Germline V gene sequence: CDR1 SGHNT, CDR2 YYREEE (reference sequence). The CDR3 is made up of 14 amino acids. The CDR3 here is CASSSRLLNTEAFF.

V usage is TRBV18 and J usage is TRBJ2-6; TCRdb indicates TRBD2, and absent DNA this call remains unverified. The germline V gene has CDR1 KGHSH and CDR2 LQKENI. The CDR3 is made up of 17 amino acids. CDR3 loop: CASSPEGLDAGANVLTF.

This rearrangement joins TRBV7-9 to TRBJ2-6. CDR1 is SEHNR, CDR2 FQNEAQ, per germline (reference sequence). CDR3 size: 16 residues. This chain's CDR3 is CASSLWNDAWANVLTF.

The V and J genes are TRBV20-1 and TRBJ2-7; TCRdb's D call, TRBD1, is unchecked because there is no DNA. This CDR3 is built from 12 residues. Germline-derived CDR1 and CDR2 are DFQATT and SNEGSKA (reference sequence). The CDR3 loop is CSARMPWYEQYF.

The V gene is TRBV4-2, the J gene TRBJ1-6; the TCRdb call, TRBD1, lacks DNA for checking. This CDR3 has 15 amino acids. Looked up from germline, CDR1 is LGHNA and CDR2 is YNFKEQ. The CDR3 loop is CASSQEEGANSPLHF.

CDR3 residues: CASSQSGGREQFF. The chain combines TRBV3-1 with TRBJ2-1; lacking DNA, the TRBD2 call made by TCRdb goes unchecked. The germline V gene encodes CDR1 LGHDT and CDR2 YNNKEL (reference sequence). This CDR3 spans 13 amino acids.

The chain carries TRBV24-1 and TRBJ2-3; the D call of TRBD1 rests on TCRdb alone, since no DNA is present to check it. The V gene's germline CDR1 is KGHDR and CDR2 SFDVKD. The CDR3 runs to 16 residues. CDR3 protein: CATSDPRARGTDTQYF.

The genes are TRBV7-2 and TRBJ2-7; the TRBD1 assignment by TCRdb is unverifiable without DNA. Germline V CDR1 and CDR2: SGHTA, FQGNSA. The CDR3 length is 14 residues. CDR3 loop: CASSPQGGEYEQYF.

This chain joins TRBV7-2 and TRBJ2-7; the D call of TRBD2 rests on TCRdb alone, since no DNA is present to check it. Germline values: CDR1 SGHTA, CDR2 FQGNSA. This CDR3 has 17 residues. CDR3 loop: CASSLGGPHWGSYEQYF.

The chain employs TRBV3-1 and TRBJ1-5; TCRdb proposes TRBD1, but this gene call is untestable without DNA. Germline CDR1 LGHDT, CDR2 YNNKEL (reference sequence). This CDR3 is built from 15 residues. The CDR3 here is CASSPLGEGIKPQHF.

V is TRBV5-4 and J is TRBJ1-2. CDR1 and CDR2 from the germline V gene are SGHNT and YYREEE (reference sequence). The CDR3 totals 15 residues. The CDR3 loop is CASSLDTGKNYGYTF.

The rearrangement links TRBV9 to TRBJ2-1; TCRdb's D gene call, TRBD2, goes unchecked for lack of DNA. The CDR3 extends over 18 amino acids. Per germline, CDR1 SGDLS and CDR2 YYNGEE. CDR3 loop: CASSRDSGDRWSYNEQFF.